This T cell receptor (beta chain) was obtained from a study of long-term antiretroviral therapy in people with HIV. Broader study findings: Repertoire composition at all time points was dominated by clones that had expanded before ART. Neither ART adherence, viral resistance nor therapy changes were documented.

Germline CDR1 reads MNHEY; CDR2 reads SVGAGI. With 6 bases clipped from V and 3 bases from J, the junction kept 8 bases outside the gene matches. The CDR3 runs to 15 residues. Per donor, at least one pre-ART and at least two post-ART PBMC samples were obtained. United States facilities provided treatment to all participants with HIV. This clone was recorded once. Its antigen is not known. An immunoSEQ assay, version v3.0, was performed at survey level. Using immunoSEQ multiplex PCR, the repertoire was profiled, and TCRdb retains in-frame clones only, with some absent. Found here are tens of thousands of clones, roughly 84% of them singletons; the top ten hold 6.4%.

The genes are TRBV6-5 and TRBJ2-1; 7 nucleotides align to TRBD1. Sequenced material: unsorted PBMCs, taken 0.6 years after starting antiretroviral therapy. The clonotype originates from a man between 60 and 75 years old with HIV. The CDR3 loop is CASRSDRAFYNEQFF. CDR3 DNA sequence: TGTGCCAGCAGGTCCGACAGGGCATTCTACAATGAGCAGTTCTTC.